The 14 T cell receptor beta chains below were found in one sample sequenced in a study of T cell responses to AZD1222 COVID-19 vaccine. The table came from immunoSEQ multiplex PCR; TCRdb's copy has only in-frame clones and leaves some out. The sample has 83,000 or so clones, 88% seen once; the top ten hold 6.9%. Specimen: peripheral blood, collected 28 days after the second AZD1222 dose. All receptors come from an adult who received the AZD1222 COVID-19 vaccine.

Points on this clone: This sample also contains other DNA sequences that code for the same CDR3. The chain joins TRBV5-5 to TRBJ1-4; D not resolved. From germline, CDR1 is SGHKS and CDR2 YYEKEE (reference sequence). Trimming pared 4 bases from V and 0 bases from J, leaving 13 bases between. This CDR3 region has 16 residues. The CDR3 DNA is TGTGCCAGCAGCCGAGGTACGGGAACAACTAATGAAAAACTGTTTTTT. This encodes CASSRGTGTTNEKLFF.

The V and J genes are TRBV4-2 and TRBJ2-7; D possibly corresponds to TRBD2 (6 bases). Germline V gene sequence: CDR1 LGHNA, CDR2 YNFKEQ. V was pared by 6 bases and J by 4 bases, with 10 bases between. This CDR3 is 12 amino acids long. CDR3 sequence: CASSGSGYEQYF. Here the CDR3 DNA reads TGTGCCAGCAGTGGTAGCGGATACGAGCAGTACTTC.

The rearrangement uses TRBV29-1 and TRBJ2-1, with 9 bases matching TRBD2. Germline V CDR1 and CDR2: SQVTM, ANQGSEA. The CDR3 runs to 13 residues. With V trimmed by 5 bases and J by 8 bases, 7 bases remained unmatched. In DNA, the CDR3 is TGCAGCGTTCGGGCGGGAGGGCCCCATGAGCAGTTCTTC. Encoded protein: CSVRAGGPHEQFF.

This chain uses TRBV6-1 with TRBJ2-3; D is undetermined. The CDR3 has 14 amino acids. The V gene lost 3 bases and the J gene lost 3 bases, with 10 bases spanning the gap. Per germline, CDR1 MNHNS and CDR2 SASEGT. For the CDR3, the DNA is TGTGCCAGCAGTGATAGTTTCGGGACAGATACGCAGTATTTT. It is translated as CASSDSFGTDTQYF.

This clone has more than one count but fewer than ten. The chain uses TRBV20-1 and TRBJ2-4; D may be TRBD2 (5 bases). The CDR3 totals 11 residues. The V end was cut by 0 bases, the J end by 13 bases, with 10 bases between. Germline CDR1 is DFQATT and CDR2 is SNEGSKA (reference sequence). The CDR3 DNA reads TGCAGTGCTAGAGATCCGAGGGCACAGTACTTC. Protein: CSARDPRAQYF.

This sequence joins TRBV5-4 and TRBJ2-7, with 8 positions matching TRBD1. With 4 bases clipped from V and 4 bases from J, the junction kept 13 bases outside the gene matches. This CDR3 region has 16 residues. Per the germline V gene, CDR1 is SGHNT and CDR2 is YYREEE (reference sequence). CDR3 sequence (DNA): TGTGCCAGCAGCAAAATGCAACAGGGGGTAGGTTACGAGCAGTACTTC. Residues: CASSKMQQGVGYEQYF. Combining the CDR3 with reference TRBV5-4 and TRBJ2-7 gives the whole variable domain ETGVTQSPTHLIKTRGQQVTLRCSSQSGHNTVSWYQQALGQGPQFIFQYYREEENGRGNFPPRFSGLQFPNYSSELNVNALELDDSALYLCASSKMQQGVGYEQYFGPGTRLTVT.

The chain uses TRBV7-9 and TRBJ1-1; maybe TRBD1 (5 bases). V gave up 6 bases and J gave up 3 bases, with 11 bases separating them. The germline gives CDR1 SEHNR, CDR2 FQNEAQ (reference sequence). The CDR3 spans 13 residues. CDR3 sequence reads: CASSNGGYTEAFF. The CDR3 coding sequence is TGTGCCAGCAGTAACGGGGGGTACACTGAAGCTTTCTTT. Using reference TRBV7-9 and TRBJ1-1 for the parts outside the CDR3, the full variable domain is DTGVSQNPRHKITKRGQNVTFRCDPISEHNRLYWYRQTLGQGPEFLTYFQNEAQLEKSRLLSDRFSAERPKGSFSTLEIQRTEQGDSAMYLCASSNGGYTEAFFGQGTRLTVV.

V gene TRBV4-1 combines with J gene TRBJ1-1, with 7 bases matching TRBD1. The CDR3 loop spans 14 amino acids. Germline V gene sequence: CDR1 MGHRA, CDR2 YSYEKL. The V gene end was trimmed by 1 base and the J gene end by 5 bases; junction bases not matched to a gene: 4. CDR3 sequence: CASSQAEQGTEAFF. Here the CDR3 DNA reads TGCGCCAGCAGCCAAGCGGAACAGGGGACTGAAGCTTTCTTT.

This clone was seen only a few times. CDR3 loop: CASSYSTGNTEAFF. The CDR3 nucleotides are TGTGCCAGCAGTTACTCGACGGGGAACACTGAAGCTTTCTTT. The chain carries TRBV6-2 or TRBV6-3 and TRBJ1-1; the D is unclear. The CDR3 extends over 14 amino acids. The germline gives CDR1 MNHEY, CDR2 SVGEGT. Trimming removed 0 bases from V and 1 base from J, with 6 bases in between.

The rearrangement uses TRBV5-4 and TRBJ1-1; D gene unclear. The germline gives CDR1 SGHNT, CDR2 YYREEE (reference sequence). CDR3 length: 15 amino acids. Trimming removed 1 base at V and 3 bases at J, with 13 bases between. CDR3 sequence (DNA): TGTGCCAGCAGCTTGCCGGGGTCCCTAGACACTGAAGCTTTCTTT. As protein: CASSLPGSLDTEAFF.

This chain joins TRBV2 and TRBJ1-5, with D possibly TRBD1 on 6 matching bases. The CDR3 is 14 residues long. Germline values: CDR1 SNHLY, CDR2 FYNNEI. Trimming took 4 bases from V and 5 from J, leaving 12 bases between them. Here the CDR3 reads CASSARTGHQPQHF. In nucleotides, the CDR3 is TGTGCCAGCAGTGCGAGAACAGGGCATCAGCCCCAGCATTTT.

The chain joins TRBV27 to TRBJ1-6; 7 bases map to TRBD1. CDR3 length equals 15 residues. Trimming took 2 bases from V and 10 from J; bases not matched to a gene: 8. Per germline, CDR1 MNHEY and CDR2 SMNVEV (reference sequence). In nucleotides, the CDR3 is TGTGCCAGCAGTTTAATCCCTCAGGGGGGCTCACCCCTCCACTTT. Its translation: CASSLIPQGGSPLHF.

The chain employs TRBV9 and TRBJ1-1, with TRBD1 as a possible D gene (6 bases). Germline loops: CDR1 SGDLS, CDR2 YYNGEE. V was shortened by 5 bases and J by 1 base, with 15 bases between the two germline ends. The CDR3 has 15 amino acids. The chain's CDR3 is CASSRTGARNTEAFF. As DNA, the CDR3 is TGTGCCAGCAGTCGTACGGGGGCTCGGAACACTGAAGCTTTCTTT.

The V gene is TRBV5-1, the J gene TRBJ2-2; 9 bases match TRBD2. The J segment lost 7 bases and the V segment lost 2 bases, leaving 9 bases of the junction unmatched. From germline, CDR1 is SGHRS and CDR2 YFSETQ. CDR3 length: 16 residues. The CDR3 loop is CASSFLPSGIGGELFF. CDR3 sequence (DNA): TGCGCCAGCAGCTTTTTACCTAGCGGGATCGGCGGGGAGCTGTTTTTT.